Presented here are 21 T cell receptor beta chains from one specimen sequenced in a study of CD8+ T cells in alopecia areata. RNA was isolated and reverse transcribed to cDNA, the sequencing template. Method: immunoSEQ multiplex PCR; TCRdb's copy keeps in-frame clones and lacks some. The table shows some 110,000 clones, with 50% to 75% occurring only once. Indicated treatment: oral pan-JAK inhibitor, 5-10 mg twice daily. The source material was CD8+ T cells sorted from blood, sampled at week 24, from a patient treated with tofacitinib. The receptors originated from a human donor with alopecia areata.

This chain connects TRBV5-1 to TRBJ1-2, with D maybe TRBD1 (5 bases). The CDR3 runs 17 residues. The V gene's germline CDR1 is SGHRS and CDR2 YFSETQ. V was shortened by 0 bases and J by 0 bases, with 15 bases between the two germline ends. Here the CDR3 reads CASSLDDSQEANYGYTF. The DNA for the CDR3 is TGCGCCAGCAGCTTGGATGACAGCCAAGAGGCTAACTATGGCTACACCTTC. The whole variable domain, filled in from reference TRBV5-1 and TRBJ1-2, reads KAGVTQTPRYLIKTRGQQVTLSCSPISGHRSVSWYQQTPGQGLQFLFEYFSETQRNKGNFPGRFSGRQFSNSRSEMNVSTLELGDSALYLCASSLDDSQEANYGYTFGSGTRLTVV.

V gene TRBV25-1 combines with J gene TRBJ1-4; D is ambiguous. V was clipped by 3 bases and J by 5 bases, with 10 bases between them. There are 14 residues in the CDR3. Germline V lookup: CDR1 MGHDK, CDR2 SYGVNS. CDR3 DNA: TGTGCCAGCAGTGACCGAGAGGGAAATGAAAAACTGTTTTTT. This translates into CASSDREGNEKLFF.

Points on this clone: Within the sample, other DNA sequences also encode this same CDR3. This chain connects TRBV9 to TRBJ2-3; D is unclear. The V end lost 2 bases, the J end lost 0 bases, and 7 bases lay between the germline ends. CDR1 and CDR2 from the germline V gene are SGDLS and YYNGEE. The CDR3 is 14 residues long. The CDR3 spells CASSVSGSTDTQYF. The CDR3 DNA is TGTGCCAGCAGCGTCAGTGGGAGCACAGATACGCAGTATTTT.

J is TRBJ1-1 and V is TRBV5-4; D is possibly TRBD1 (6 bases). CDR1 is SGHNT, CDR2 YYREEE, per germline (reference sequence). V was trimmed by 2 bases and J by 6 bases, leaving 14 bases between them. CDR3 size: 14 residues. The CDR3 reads CASSFRGTPPEAFF. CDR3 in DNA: TGTGCCAGCAGCTTTAGGGGGACTCCCCCTGAAGCTTTCTTT.

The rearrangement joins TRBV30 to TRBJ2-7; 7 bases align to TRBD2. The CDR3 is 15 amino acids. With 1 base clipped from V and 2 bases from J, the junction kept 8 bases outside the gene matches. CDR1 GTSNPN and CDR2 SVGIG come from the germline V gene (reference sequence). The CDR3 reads CAWSGGGLLAYEQYF. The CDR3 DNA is TGTGCCTGGAGTGGGGGGGGACTCTTGGCCTACGAGCAGTACTTC.

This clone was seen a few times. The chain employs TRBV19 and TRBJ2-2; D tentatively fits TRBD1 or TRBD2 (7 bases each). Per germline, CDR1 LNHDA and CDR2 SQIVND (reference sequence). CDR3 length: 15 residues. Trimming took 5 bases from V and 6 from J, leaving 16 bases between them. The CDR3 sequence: CASSQDREGPGELFF. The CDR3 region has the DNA TGTGCCAGTAGTCAAGACAGGGAGGGACCCGGGGAGCTGTTTTTT.

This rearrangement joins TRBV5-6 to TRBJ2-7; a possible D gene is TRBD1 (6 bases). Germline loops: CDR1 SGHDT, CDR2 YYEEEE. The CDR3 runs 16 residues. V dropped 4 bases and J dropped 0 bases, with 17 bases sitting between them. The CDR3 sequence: CASSEAGEDSSYEQYF. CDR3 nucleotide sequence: TGTGCCAGCAGCGAGGCCGGAGAGGACAGCTCCTACGAGCAGTACTTC.

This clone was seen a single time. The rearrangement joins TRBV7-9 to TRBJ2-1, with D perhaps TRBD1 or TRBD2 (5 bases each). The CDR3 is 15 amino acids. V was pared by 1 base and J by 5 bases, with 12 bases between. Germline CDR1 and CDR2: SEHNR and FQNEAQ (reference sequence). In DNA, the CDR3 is TGTGCCAGCAGCTTAGGGGCAGGGAGCCACAATGAGCAGTTCTTC. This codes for CASSLGAGSHNEQFF.

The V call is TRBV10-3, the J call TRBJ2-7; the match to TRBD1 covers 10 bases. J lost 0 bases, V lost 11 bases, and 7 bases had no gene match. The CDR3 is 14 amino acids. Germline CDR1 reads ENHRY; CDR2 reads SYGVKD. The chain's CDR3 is CALKDRGNSYEQYF. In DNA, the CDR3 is TGTGCCCTTAAGGACAGGGGGAACTCCTACGAGCAGTACTTC.

CDR3: CASTSGGREETQYF. The CDR3 nucleotides read TGTGCCAGCACATCGGGGGGCCGGGAAGAGACCCAGTACTTC. The chain joins TRBV7-8 to TRBJ2-5, with TRBD2 as a possible D gene (7 bases). Trimming shortened V by 7 bases and J by 3 bases, and 15 bases separated the two germline ends. This CDR3 spans 14 amino acids. Germline assignment: CDR1 SGHVS and CDR2 FQNEAQ.

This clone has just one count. CDR3 amino acids: CASSIYGNEQFF. CDR3 in DNA: TGTGCCAGTAGTATCTATGGCAATGAGCAGTTCTTC. V usage is TRBV19 and J usage is TRBJ2-1; D call uncertain. CDR1 and CDR2 from the germline V gene are LNHDA and SQIVND (reference sequence). V was pared by 3 bases and J by 6 bases, with 6 bases between. The CDR3 consists of 12 residues.

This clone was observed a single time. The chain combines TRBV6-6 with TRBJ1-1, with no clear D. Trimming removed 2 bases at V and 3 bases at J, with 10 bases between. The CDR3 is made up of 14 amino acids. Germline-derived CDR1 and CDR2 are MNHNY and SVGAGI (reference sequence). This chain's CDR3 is CASSYLDSYTEAFF. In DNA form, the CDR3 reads TGTGCCAGCAGTTACCTCGACTCATACACTGAAGCTTTCTTT.

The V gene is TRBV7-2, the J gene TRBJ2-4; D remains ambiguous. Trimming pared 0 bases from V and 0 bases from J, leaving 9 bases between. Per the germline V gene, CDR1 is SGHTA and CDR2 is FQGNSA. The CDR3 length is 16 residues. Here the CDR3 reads CASSLASIIAKNIQYF. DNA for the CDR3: TGTGCCAGCAGCTTAGCGTCGATAATAGCCAAAAACATTCAGTACTTC.

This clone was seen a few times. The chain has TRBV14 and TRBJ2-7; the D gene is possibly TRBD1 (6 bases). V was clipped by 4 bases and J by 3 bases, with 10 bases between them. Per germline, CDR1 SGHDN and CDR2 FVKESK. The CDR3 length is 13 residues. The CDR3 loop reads CASSLRGGYEQYF. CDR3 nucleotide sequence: TGTGCCAGCAGCCTACGAGGGGGCTACGAGCAGTACTTC. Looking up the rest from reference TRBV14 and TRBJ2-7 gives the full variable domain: EAGVTQFPSHSVIEKGQTVTLRCDPISGHDNLYWYRRVMGKEIKFLLHFVKESKQDESGMPNNRFLAERTGGTYSTLKVQPAELEDSGVYFCASSLRGGYEQYFGPGTRLTVT.

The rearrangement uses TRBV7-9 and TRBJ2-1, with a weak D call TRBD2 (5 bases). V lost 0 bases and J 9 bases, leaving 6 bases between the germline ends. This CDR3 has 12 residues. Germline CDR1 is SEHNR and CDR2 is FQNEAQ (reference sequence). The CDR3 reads CASSLAGSEQFF. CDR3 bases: TGTGCCAGCAGCTTAGCGGGGAGTGAGCAGTTCTTC.

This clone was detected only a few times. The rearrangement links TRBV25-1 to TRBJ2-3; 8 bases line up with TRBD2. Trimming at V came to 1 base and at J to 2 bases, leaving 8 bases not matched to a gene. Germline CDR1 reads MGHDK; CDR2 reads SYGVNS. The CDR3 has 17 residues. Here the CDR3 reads CASSESGRGWVTDTQYF. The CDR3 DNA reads TGTGCCAGCAGTGAATCCGGGAGGGGGTGGGTCACAGATACGCAGTATTTT.

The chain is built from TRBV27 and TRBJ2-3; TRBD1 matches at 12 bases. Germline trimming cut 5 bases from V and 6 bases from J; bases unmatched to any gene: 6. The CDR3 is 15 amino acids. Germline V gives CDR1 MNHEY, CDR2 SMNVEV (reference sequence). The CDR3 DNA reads TGTGCCAGCAGTGGTCCGGGACAGGGGGCGGATACGCAGTATTTT. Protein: CASSGPGQGADTQYF.

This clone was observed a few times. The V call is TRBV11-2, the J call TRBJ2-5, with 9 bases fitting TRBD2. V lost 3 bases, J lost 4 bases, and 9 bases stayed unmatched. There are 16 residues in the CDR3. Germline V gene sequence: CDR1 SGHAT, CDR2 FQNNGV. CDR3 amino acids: CASSFPASGGRETQYF. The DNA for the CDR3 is TGTGCCAGCAGCTTCCCGGCCAGCGGGGGGCGAGAGACCCAGTACTTC.

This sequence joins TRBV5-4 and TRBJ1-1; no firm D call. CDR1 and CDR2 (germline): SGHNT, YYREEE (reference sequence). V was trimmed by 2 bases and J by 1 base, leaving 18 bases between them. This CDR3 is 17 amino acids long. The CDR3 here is CASSFHLAVSPNTEAFF. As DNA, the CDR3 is TGTGCCAGCAGCTTTCATTTGGCGGTCAGCCCGAACACTGAAGCTTTCTTT. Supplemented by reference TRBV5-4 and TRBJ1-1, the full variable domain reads ETGVTQSPTHLIKTRGQQVTLRCSSQSGHNTVSWYQQALGQGPQFIFQYYREEENGRGNFPPRFSGLQFPNYSSELNVNALELDDSALYLCASSFHLAVSPNTEAFFGQGTRLTVV.

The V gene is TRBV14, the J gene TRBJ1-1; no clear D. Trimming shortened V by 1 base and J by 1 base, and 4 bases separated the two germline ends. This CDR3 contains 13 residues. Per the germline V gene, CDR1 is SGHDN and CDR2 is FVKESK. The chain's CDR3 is CASSQGGNTEAFF. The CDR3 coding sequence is TGTGCCAGCAGCCAAGGGGGGAACACTGAAGCTTTCTTT.

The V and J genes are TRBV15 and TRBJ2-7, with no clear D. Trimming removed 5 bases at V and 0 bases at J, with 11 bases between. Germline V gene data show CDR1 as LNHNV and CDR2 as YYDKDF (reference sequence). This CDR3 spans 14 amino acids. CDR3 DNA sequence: TGTGCCACCAGCCCCGGCAGTCACTCCTACGAGCAGTACTTC. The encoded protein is CATSPGSHSYEQYF.